A selection of T cell receptor beta chains follows, all from one sample in a study of blood T cell repertoires in COVID-19. Libraries were prepared by immunoSEQ multiplex PCR; TCRdb keeps only in-frame clonotypes and omits some of them. The table has 250,000 to 300,000 clones, about nine tenths seen once. Sequencing was carried out using peripheral blood. The receptors were sampled from a woman in her 40s who had recovered from COVID-19. CDR3s include the opening cysteine and the closing phenylalanine or tryptophan. A D gene is named only where the DNA matches it firmly. Only some rows state a clone size, as once, few, many or a class for expanded clones.

NA	TRBV3-1/TRBV3-2	NA	TRBJ2-7	CASSLSRFSSYEQYF	TGTGCCAGCAGCCTCTCTAGGTTCAGCTCCTACGAGCAGTACTTC
TRBD2	TRBV27	NA	TRBJ2-1	CASSFVAGALNEQFF	TGTGCCAGCAGTTTTGTAGCGGGAGCCCTCAATGAGCAGTTCTTC
TRBD1	TRBV27	NA	TRBJ2-6	CASSSRTGNSGANVLTF	TGTGCCAGCAGTTCGAGGACAGGCAACTCTGGGGCCAACGTCCTGACTTTC
TRBD1	TRBV30	NA	TRBJ2-5	CAWKRSGGETQYF	TGTGCCTGGAAGAGGTCAGGGGGAGAGACCCAGTACTTC
NA	TRBV2	few	TRBJ2-7	CASSEAGAVTYEQYF	TGTGCCAGCAGTGAAGCGGGTGCGGTTACCTACGAGCAGTACTTC
TRBD1	TRBV7-8	NA	TRBJ1-3	CASSTGQSSGNTIYF	TGTGCCAGCAGCACGGGACAGAGCTCTGGAAACACCATATATTTT
TRBD2	TRBV5-6	once	TRBJ2-7	CASSLPSGSNEQYF	TGTGCCAGCAGCTTACCTAGCGGGAGTAACGAGCAGTACTTC
NA	TRBV30	NA	TRBJ1-1	CAWSANRDTEAFF	TGTGCCTGGAGTGCGAACAGGGATACTGAAGCTTTCTTT
TRBD2	TRBV11-2	NA	TRBJ2-2	CASSYRLAGGGTGELFF	TGTGCCAGCAGCTACAGACTAGCGGGAGGTGGAACCGGGGAGCTGTTTTTT
TRBD2	TRBV6-1	NA	TRBJ2-1	CASSESGTSGSGNEQFF	TGTGCCAGCAGTGAATCCGGGACTAGCGGGAGCGGGAATGAGCAGTTCTTC
TRBD2	TRBV18	NA	TRBJ2-1	CASSPPPSGSSYNEQFF	TGTGCCAGCTCACCACCGCCTAGCGGGAGCTCCTACAATGAGCAGTTCTTC
TRBD2	TRBV7-8	NA	TRBJ2-5	CASSRAYAGEGETQYF	TGTGCCAGCAGCCGAGCCTACGCGGGAGAGGGGGAGACCCAGTACTTC
NA	TRBV9	NA	TRBJ2-7	CASSVGLAAEQYF	TGTGCCAGCAGCGTAGGTCTTGCGGCCGAGCAGTACTTC
TRBD1	TRBV19	NA	TRBJ1-4	CASSRGQLATNEKLFF	TGTGCCAGTAGTAGGGGACAGCTTGCAACTAATGAAAAACTGTTTTTT
TRBD1	TRBV11-3	NA	TRBJ2-3	CASSLGTGDHTDTQYF	TGTGCCAGCAGCTTAGGCACAGGGGACCACACAGATACGCAGTATTTT
TRBD1	TRBV5-1	NA	TRBJ2-5	CASSDQGARETQYF	TGCGCCAGCAGCGACCAGGGGGCGCGGGAGACCCAGTACTTC
TRBD2	TRBV5-1	NA	TRBJ2-5	CASSLAGGPGETQYF	TGCGCCAGCAGCCTAGCGGGAGGGCCCGGGGAGACCCAGTACTTC
NA	TRBV29-1	NA	TRBJ2-2	CSVDVGGSNTGELFF	TGCAGCGTTGATGTTGGGGGGTCGAACACCGGGGAGCTGTTTTTT
TRBD2	TRBV27	NA	TRBJ2-1	CASSPGTSGRNEQFF	TGTGCCAGCAGCCCCGGGACTAGCGGCCGCAATGAGCAGTTCTTC
NA	TRBV5-8	NA	TRBJ2-7	CASSLDRGGYEQYF	TGTGCCAGCAGCTTGGACAGGGGGGGATACGAGCAGTACTTC
NA	TRBV19	NA	TRBJ1-1	CASSRRQADTEAFF	TGTGCCAGTAGCCGGAGGCAGGCGGACACTGAAGCTTTCTTT
TRBD2	TRBV9	NA	TRBJ2-3	CASSEGLAGGTDTQYF	TGTGCCAGCAGCGAGGGACTAGCGGGAGGAACAGATACGCAGTATTTT
NA	TRBV19	once	TRBJ2-7	CASSIMDSSYEQYF	TGTGCCAGTAGTATAATGGACAGCTCCTACGAGCAGTACTTC
TRBD2	TRBV4-1	NA	TRBJ2-7	CASSPRASGGIDEQYF	TGCGCCAGCAGCCCTAGGGCGTCGGGAGGGATCGACGAGCAGTACTTC
NA	TRBV7-2	NA	TRBJ2-3	CASSARVSDTQYF	TGTGCCAGCAGCGCTAGAGTTTCCGATACGCAGTATTTT
TRBD1	TRBV19	NA	TRBJ1-1	CASSTTGGPGQAFF	TGTGCCAGTAGCACCACAGGGGGTCCGGGGCAAGCTTTCTTT
TRBD2	TRBV5-4	NA	TRBJ2-5	CASSLAGIAGGAETQYF	TGTGCCAGCAGCTTGGCGGGGATTGCGGGAGGGGCAGAGACCCAGTACTTC
NA	TRBV9	NA	TRBJ2-3	CASSVTVTSTDTQYF	TGTGCCAGCAGCGTAACCGTGACTAGCACAGATACGCAGTATTTT
TRBD2	TRBV29-1	NA	TRBJ2-7	CSVPGLDTYEQYF	TGCAGCGTCCCGGGACTAGATACCTACGAGCAGTACTTC
TRBD1	TRBV18	NA	TRBJ1-3	CASSPPGTGGNTIYF	TGTGCCAGCTCACCACCTGGGACAGGGGGAAACACCATATATTTT
NA	TRBV28	NA	TRBJ2-6	CASSLDSGANVLTF	TGTGCCAGCAGTTTAGACAGCGGGGCCAACGTCCTGACTTTC
NA	TRBV29-1	once	TRBJ2-1	CSVEDVNEQFF	TGCAGCGTTGAAGACGTGAATGAGCAGTTCTTC
NA	TRBV27	NA	TRBJ1-1	CASSSFTRTEAFF	TGTGCCAGCAGTTCCTTCACTCGGACTGAAGCTTTCTTT
NA	TRBV6-6	once	TRBJ1-1	CASSYGGWDTEAFF	TGTGCCAGCAGTTATGGGGGCTGGGACACTGAAGCTTTCTTT
TRBD1	TRBV2	NA	TRBJ1-5	CASNYDRDNQPQHF	TGTGCCAGCAATTACGACAGGGACAATCAGCCCCAGCATTTT
NA	TRBV15	once	TRBJ1-3	CATSRGSGGGNTIYF	TGTGCCACCAGCAGAGGTTCCGGAGGTGGAAACACCATATATTTT
TRBD2	TRBV27	NA	TRBJ2-2	CAIWTSGRATNTGELFF	TGTGCCATATGGACTAGCGGGAGGGCCACGAACACCGGGGAGCTGTTTTTT
TRBD1	TRBV27	NA	TRBJ2-7	CASSLMTGKTVEQYF	TGTGCCAGCAGTTTAATGACAGGGAAAACAGTCGAGCAGTACTTC
TRBD2	TRBV24-1	NA	TRBJ2-1	CATITGLAGFNEQFF	TGTGCCACCATTACGGGACTAGCGGGGTTCAATGAGCAGTTCTTC
NA	TRBV28	NA	TRBJ2-7	CASSLPGGYEQYF	TGTGCCAGCAGTTTGCCCGGGGGCTACGAGCAGTACTTC
NA	TRBV3-1/TRBV3-2	NA	TRBJ2-7	CASSQGPGAGYEQYF	TGTGCCAGCAGCCAAGGTCCTGGCGCGGGTTACGAGCAGTACTTC
NA	TRBV15	once	TRBJ1-1	CATSRDQGRTTEAFF	TGTGCCACCAGCAGAGATCAGGGCAGGACCACTGAAGCTTTCTTT
NA	TRBV28	NA	TRBJ2-7	CASSPQGMGEQYF	TGTGCCAGCAGTCCTCAGGGGATGGGTGAGCAGTACTTC
TRBD1	TRBV11-2	NA	TRBJ1-1	CASRNFGGQANTEAFF	TGTGCCAGCAGGAACTTCGGCGGACAGGCGAACACTGAAGCTTTCTTT
TRBD2	TRBV6-6	few	TRBJ2-3	CASSRGLAGGHSTDTQYF	TGTGCCAGCAGCCGAGGACTAGCGGGAGGCCATAGCACAGATACGCAGTATTTT
NA	TRBV25-1	once	TRBJ1-1	CASVRGGNTEAFF	TGTGCCAGCGTGAGGGGAGGGAACACTGAAGCTTTCTTT
TRBD2	TRBV2	NA	TRBJ2-3	CASSDTSGDTQYF	TGTGCCAGCAGTGATACTAGCGGTGATACGCAGTATTTT
TRBD2	TRBV28	NA	TRBJ2-5	CASSFPGLAGRSHQETQYF	TGTGCCAGCAGTTTCCCGGGACTAGCGGGTCGATCACACCAAGAGACCCAGTACTTC
NA	TRBV6-5	NA	TRBJ2-3	CASWETSEGVDTQYF	TGTGCCAGCTGGGAAACTAGCGAGGGGGTAGATACGCAGTATTTT
NA	TRBV19	NA	TRBJ1-1	CASSTKGMNTEAFF	TGTGCCAGTAGCACCAAGGGGATGAACACTGAAGCTTTCTTT
TRBD2	TRBV24-1	NA	TRBJ2-1	CAVEAGSSYNEQFF	TGTGCCGTAGAAGCGGGAAGCTCCTACAATGAGCAGTTCTTC
TRBD1	TRBV18	NA	TRBJ2-4	CASSPPWGQGDYIQYF	TGTGCCAGCTCACCCCCTTGGGGACAGGGGGATTACATTCAGTACTTC
NA	TRBV4-2	NA	TRBJ2-3	CASSEERFVDTQYF	TGTGCCAGCAGCGAGGAGAGGTTTGTAGATACGCAGTATTTT
NA	TRBV29-1	NA	TRBJ2-7	CSVPPVRLSSYEQYF	TGCAGCGTTCCCCCTGTGAGGTTAAGCTCCTACGAGCAGTACTTC
NA	TRBV6-6	NA	TRBJ1-5	CASTPTGTTDQPQHF	TGTGCCAGCACTCCGACCGGGACTACCGATCAGCCCCAGCATTTT
TRBD2	TRBV18	NA	TRBJ2-1	CASSPGLAGEGYNEQFF	TGTGCCAGCTCACCGGGACTAGCGGGAGAGGGGTACAATGAGCAGTTCTTC
TRBD1	TRBV20-1	NA	TRBJ2-1	CSASETGTGHRGEQFF	TGCAGTGCTAGTGAAACCGGGACAGGGCATCGCGGTGAGCAGTTCTTC
NA	TRBV5-8	NA	TRBJ2-3	CASSFGLGTDTQYF	TGTGCCAGCAGCTTTGGTCTAGGCACAGATACGCAGTATTTT
TRBD1	TRBV10-2	NA	TRBJ1-2	CASSATRQGINYGYTF	TGCGCCAGCAGTGCCACTCGACAGGGGATTAACTATGGCTACACCTTC